This T cell receptor (gamma chain) originates from a study of gamma delta lymphoproliferative disorders and STAT genes (dated by TCRdb to the late 2010s). About the investigation overall: The LymphoTrack Dx TCRG Assay was used to prepare gamma-chain libraries from at least 50 ng of genomic DNA. Because no corresponding Invivoscribe delta assay was available, delta-chain libraries were prepared according to the standard operating procedure of the EuroClonality-NGS working group. To confirm the results, all delta-chain samples and two gamma-chain samples were sequenced a second time. The study profiled TCR gamma and delta CDR3 repertoires by deep sequencing in Tgammadelta lymphoproliferative disease patients and healthy controls, within a larger immunophenotypic and STAT-mutation study. The full study reports these points: According to the authors, NGS specificity may be reduced at low frequencies, so whether leukemic clones are public or private needs confirmation. When whole repertoires were clustered, patient gamma repertoires were grouped separately from healthy controls, whereas no separation between groups was observed for delta repertoires. Control T cells likely spanned varied maturation stages, while leukemic cells were skewed toward terminal effectors, potentially limiting patient-control comparisons. Nearly all major gamma and delta clonotypes of patients were found to be public, being shared with at least one healthy donor, and only a couple of gamma clonotypes were found to be private to disease.

For both patients and controls, peripheral blood mononuclear cells were isolated, and the genomic DNA from these cells was used for TCR sequencing. The control group, matched to the patients for age and sex, consisted of around 23 healthy adult blood donors (around twelve males and roughly 11 females) with a median age of around 60 years. In both library preparation methods, multiplex PCR was run with primers aimed at the conserved V and J regions of the TCR genes. The amplicons were purified, pooled and then sequenced on an Illumina MiSeq platform. In the source study's methods: V(D)J alignment, clonotype assembly and translation were done with MiXCR, while functionality assessment and CDR3 repertoire analyses were done with VDJtools. CDR3 was defined according to IMGT, and analyses were limited to productive sequences using functional genes, with ORF genes and pseudogenes excluded. A custom Python script searched for identical amino acid CDR3s of major clonotypes (frequency >=5%) across all patients and controls. Clonotype frequencies in patients versus controls were compared with a one-sided non-parametric Wilcoxon test. TCRdb processed the public reads again with the CATT caller, after which rows with matching DNA were combined. The V and J calls reflect TCRdb's pipeline rather than the authors' work. Across this sample there are about 590 gamma-chain clones, with around 30% seen only once. Together, the top ten hold less than 20% of the sample.

By how much of the sample it makes up, this clone is large (0.1 to 1%). Its antigen specificity is not known. Base qualities are not provided; no much larger clone lies one nucleotide away. Reading from cysteine to phenylalanine, the CDR3 counts 12 amino acids. Only CDR3 DNA is held: 36 bases, read in frame from base 1. The germline V gene specifies EGSNGY as CDR1 and YDSYNSKV as CDR2. Ends trimmed: V by 1 base, J by 11 bases; bases unmatched to a gene: 8. Sequencing used blood. This TCR came from a human donor in good health. The sequence is built from TRGV2 and TRGJ1 or TRGJ2. The J gene was missing in TCRdb and was found by matching the end of the DNA to germline. The nucleotides read TGTGCCACCTGGGACGGCAAGGGGGAGAAACTCTTT. Its protein reads: CATWDGKGEKLF.